The text below deals with one T cell receptor beta chain. Its antigen is not yet known. Base qualities were left out, and no much larger clone turns up one base away. Genomic DNA was isolated using the Qiagen DNeasy kit from unsorted PBMCs as well as from negatively selected CD4+ and CD8+ fractions. Amplification of TCR beta CDR3 regions was done by immunoSEQ multiplex PCR with primers that anneal to V and J segments. A synthetic immune receptor repertoire was used to minimize amplification bias, and any residual bias was removed computationally once sequencing was done. The authors processed their data as follows. Repertoire diversity was quantified as the Shannon entropy index using custom Python scripts. Unsorted, CD4+ and CD8+ repertoires were analyzed separately, except for combined analyses in which CD4+ and CD8+ sequences were merged in silico. A clone counted as expanded when the clone's frequency after treatment rose at least 2-fold relative to C1D1, and clones undetected at baseline were given a pseudocount of 0.5. Clones with 0 or 1 copy at C1D1 were classified as singleton clones, and clones with 2 or more copies were classified as non-singleton clones. Clones expanded in unsorted samples were assigned a CD4+, CD8+ or unknown annotation through matching of protein sequences in sorted samples from the same patient. Diversity changes from C1D1 to C4D1 were tested in paired samples using Wilcoxon tests. TCRdb obtained this table from immuneACCESS and retained in-frame rearrangements with V and J assigned. These tables miss some clones; where compared with another copy, unresolved V genes account for less than half of the shortfall, and the remainder is unexplained. The V and J calls and clone size come from that table; D and trimming were worked out from the DNA. The sample data list 53,000 or so clones, and over 70% of these were observed just once. 16% of the sample is held by the ten biggest clonotypes.

This entry belongs to a study of PD-1 blockade in classical Hodgkin lymphoma (TCRdb year 2020). A note on the overall study: Nivolumab dosing was 3 mg/kg intravenously every 2 weeks, continuing until either disease progression or unacceptable toxicity. To define a peripheral blood immune signature of response to PD-1 blockade in classical Hodgkin lymphoma, the study combined TCR beta sequencing with CyTOF.

The sample's time point label is to be understood as: cycle 1 day 1 (C1D1), immediately before nivolumab initiation. Every trial patient had relapsed after autologous stem cell transplantation, and cohorts A, B and C differed in prior brentuximab vedotin exposure. A total of fewer than 65 patients with relapsed/refractory classical Hodgkin lymphoma made up the trial cohort, and each patient's best overall response was complete response, partial response or progressive disease. Trial patients were treated with single-agent nivolumab in the multi-cohort phase II CheckMate 205 trial. An independent review committee assessed best overall response by applying the 2007 International Working Group response criteria. Trial PBMCs were collected immediately before nivolumab initiation (C1D1) and during therapy at cycle 2 day 1 and cycle 4 day 1. After peripheral blood was drawn into 8 mL Vacutainer Cell Preparation Tubes, PBMCs were isolated by centrifugation and then cryopreserved.

Overall study results and their limits: The study was limited to a single clinical trial cohort, and causes of repertoire differences, possibly disease activity or prior therapy, remained undefined. CD4+ but not CD8+ TCR diversity rose significantly by C4D1 (p=0.0027 vs p=0.16), most apparent in complete responders (p=0.02). Diversity was lower in patients who began nivolumab less than 1 year after ASCT, so these patients were left out of later analyses to avoid confounding by immune reconstitution. Baseline TCR diversity was reported as lower in newly diagnosed patients than in healthy donors, and lower still in relapsed/refractory patients. Baseline diversity similar to that of newly diagnosed patients was observed in trial patients achieving complete response, whereas significantly lower diversity was observed in partial responders and progressors.

From cysteine to phenylalanine, the CDR3 is 17 amino acids long. Solely the CDR3 DNA is kept, with 51 bases framed from the first base. V was cut back by 5 bases and J by 0 bases, leaving a gap of 16 bases between them. CDR1 KGHSH and CDR2 LQKENI are derived from the germline V gene. Rearrangement joined TRBV18 to TRBJ1-4; TRBD1 might be the D gene, on 6 matching bases. The receptor comes from a human donor with classical Hodgkin lymphoma. The specimen was peripheral blood mononuclear cells (PBMCs), collected at baseline. The sequenced DNA is TGTGCCAGCTCATCCTTTACAGGGTTGGCAACTAATGAAAAACTGTTTTTT. Its protein product is CASSSFTGLATNEKLFF. Outside the CDR3, residues come from the reference TRBV18 and TRBJ1-4 proteins, so the full variable domain is: NAGVMQNPRHLVRRRGQEARLRCSPMKGHSHVYWYRQLPEEGLKFMVYLQKENIIDESGMPKERFSAEFPKEGPSILRIQQVVRGDSAAYFCASSSFTGLATNEKLFFGSGTQLSVL.